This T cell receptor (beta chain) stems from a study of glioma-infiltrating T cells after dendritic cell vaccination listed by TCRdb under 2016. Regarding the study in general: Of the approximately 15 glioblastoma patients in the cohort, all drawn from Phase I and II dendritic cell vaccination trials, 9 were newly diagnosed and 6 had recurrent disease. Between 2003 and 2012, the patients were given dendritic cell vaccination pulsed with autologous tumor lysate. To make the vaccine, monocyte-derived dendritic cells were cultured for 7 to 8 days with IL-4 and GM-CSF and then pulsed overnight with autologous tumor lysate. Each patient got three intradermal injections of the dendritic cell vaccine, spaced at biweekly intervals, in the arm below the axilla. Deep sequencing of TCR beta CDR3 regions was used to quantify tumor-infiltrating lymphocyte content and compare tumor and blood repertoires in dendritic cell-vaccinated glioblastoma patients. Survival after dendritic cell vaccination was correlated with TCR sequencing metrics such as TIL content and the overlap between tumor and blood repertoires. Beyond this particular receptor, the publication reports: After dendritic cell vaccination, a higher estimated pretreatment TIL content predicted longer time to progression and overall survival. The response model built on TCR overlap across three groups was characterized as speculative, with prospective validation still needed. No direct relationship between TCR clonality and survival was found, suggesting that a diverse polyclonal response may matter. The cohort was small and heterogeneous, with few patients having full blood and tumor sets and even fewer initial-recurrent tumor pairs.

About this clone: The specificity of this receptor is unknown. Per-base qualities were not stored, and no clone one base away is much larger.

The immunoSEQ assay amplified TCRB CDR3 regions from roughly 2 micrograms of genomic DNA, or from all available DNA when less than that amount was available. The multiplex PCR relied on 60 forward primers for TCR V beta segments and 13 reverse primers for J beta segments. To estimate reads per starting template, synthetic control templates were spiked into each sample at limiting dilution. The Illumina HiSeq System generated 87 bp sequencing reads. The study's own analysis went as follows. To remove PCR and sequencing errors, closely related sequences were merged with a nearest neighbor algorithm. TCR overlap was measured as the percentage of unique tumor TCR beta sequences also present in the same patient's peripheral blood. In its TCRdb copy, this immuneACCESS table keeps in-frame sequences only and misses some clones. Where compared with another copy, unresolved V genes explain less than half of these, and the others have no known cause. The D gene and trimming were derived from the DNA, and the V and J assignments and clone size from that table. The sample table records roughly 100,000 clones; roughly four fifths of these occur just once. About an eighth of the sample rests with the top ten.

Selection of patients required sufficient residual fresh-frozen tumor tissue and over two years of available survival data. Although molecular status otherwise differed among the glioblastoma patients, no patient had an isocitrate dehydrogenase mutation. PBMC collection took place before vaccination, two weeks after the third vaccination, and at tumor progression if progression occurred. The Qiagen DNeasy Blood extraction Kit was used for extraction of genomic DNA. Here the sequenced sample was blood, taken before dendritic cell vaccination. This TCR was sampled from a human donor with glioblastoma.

The CDR3 region reads CAWRARLALGQETQYF. The sequenced DNA: TGTGCCTGGAGGGCTAGACTAGCCCTAGGCCAAGAGACCCAGTACTTC. This chain joins TRBV30 to TRBJ2-5, and TRBD2 aligns with 7 junction nucleotides. CDR1 and CDR2 (GTSNPN, SVGIG) derive from the germline V gene (reference sequence). From the cysteine up to the phenylalanine, the CDR3 has a length of 16 residues. Only the CDR3 portion is preserved as DNA: 48 bases, with reading frame beginning at the first base. The V end gives up 3 bases and the J end 1 base, leaving 11 bases in the junction not matched to a gene.